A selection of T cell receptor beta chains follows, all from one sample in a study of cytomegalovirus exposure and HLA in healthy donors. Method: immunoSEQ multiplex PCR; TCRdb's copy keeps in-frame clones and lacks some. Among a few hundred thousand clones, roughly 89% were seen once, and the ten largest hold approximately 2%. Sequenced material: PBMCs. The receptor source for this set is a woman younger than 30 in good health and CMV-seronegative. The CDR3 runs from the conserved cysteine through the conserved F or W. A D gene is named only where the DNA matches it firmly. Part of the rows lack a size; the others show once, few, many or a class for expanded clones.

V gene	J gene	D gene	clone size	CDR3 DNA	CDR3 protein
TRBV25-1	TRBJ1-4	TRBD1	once	TGTGCCAGCAGTGTAGCCGGGACAGGGGGCGAAAAACTGTTTTTT	CASSVAGTGGEKLFF
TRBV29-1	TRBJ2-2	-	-	TGCAGCGTCGCCAGGGACACTTCGAACACCGGGGAGCTGTTTTTT	CSVARDTSNTGELFF
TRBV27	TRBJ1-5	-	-	TGTGCCAGCAGTCAAGGACAGCTCAATCAGCCCCAGCATTTT	CASSQGQLNQPQHF
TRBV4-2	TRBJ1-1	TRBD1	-	TGTGCCAGCAGCAGGACAGGGTCGACTGAAGCTTTCTTT	CASSRTGSTEAFF
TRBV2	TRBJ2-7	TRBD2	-	TGTGCCAGCACCCGACAGGCTAGCGGGAGCTACGAGCAGTACTTC	CASTRQASGSYEQYF
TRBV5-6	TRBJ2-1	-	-	TGTGCCAGCAGTTTCCGGGGTCATCCTTACAATGAGCAGTTCTTC	CASSFRGHPYNEQFF
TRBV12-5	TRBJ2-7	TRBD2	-	TGTGCTAGTGGTGCGGGTGGGGGGGAGGACTACGAGCAGTACTTC	CASGAGGGEDYEQYF
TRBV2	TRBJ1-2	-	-	TGTGCCAGCAGTGAAGCGCCTCGGGGGGATTATGGCTACACCTTC	CASSEAPRGDYGYTF
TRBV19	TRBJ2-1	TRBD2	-	TGTGCCAGTAGTCTCAGAGGTAGCGGGGGGGCATATGAGCAGTTCTTC	CASSLRGSGGAYEQFF
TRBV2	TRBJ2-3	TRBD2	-	TGTGCCAGCAATCTACTAGCGGGGGGGCCGGATACGCAGTATTTT	CASNLLAGGPDTQYF
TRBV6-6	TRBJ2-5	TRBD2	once	TGTGCCAGCAGATCCGGGACTAGCGCGATTAAAGAGACCCAGTACTTC	CASRSGTSAIKETQYF
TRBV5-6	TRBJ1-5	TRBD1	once	TGTGCCAGCAGCTTGGCCGGGACAGGGAATCAGCCCCAGCATTTT	CASSLAGTGNQPQHF
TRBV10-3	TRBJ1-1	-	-	TGTGCCATCAGAAACGAGGCTGAAGCTTTCTTT	CAIRNEAEAFF
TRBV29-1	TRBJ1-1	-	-	TGCAGCGTTGAGTTCGACACCATATTCACTGAAGCTTTCTTT	CSVEFDTIFTEAFF
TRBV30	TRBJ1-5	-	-	TGTGCCTGGAGCTTCGACAGCCACAATCAGCCCCAGCATTTT	CAWSFDSHNQPQHF
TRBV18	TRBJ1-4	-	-	TGTGCCAGCTCCTTTTCCGTGACACCTAATGAAAAACTGTTTTTT	CASSFSVTPNEKLFF
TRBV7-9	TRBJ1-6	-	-	TGTGCCAGCAGCTTAGCGCAGATTAATTCACCCCTCCACTTT	CASSLAQINSPLHF
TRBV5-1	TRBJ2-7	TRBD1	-	TGCGCCAGCAGCGACACCACAGGGGACCACGAGCAGTACTTC	CASSDTTGDHEQYF
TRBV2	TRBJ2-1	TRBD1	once	TGTGCCAGCAGTCTCGGTCAGCCAGGGGGACATGAGCAGTTCTTC	CASSLGQPGGHEQFF
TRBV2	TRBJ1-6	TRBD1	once	TGTGCCAGCAGGTGGACAGGGGGTTATTCCCCCCTCCACTTT	CASRWTGGYSPLHF
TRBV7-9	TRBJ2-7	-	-	TGTGCCAGCATAGGGGCTAGCGAGCAGTACTTC	CASIGASEQYF
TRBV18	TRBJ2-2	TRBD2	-	TGTGCCAGCTCACCTCCGGGGGGGCCGAACACCGGGGAGCTGTTTTTT	CASSPPGGPNTGELFF
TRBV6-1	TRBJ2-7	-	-	TGTGCCAGCAGTGAGAGTGGGGGAGGCCCCTACGAGCAGTACTTC	CASSESGGGPYEQYF
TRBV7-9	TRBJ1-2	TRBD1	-	TGTGCCAGCAGCCCAGGGGGCGCAGGCTATGGCTACACCTTC	CASSPGGAGYGYTF
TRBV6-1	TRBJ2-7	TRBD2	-	TGTGCCAGCAGGACCGGGACTACCTACGAGCAGTACTTC	CASRTGTTYEQYF
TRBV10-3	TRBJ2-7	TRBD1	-	TGTGCCATCAAATCCCGGGACAGGGCCAACGAGCAGTACTTC	CAIKSRDRANEQYF
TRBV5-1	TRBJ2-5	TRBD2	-	TGCGCCAGCAGCCTCGGACTAGCGGGGGGACAAGAGACCCAGTACTTC	CASSLGLAGGQETQYF
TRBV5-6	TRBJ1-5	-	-	TGTGCCAGCAGCTTTGGAGGGGGGGCCATCCCCGTACAGCCCCAGCATTTT	CASSFGGGAIPVQPQHF
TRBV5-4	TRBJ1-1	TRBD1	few	TGTGCCAGCAGCCTCGGACAGGTAGGAGGCACTGAAGCTTTCTTT	CASSLGQVGGTEAFF
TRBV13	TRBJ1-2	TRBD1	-	TGTGCCAGCAGCGGTCCCGGGACAGGGGGCTTAGATGGCTACACCTTC	CASSGPGTGGLDGYTF
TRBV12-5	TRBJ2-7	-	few	TGTGCTAGTGGTTCGTCGAGCCGAAGCTACGAGCAGTACTTC	CASGSSSRSYEQYF
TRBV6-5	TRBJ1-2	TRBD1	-	TGTGCCAGCAGTTACACAGGGGTCTTCTATGGCTACACCTTC	CASSYTGVFYGYTF
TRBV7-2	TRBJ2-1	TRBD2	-	TGTGCCAGCAGCTTACGCCTAGCGGGGGGGCACAATGAGCAGTTCTTC	CASSLRLAGGHNEQFF
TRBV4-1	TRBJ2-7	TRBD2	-	TGCGCCAGCAGCCAAGCCTTAGCGGGGCACTCCGAGCAGTACTTC	CASSQALAGHSEQYF
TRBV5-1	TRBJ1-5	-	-	TGCGCCAGCAGCTTGGGTACTGGTGGTCAGCCCCAGCATTTT	CASSLGTGGQPQHF
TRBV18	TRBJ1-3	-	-	TGTGCCAGCTCACCAGTCGGGGGAAAATCTGGAAACACCATATATTTT	CASSPVGGKSGNTIYF
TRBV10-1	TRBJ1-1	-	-	TGCGCCAGCAGCCAGACAGCGAACACTGAAGCTTTCTTT	CASSQTANTEAFF
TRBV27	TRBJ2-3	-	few	TGTGCCAGCAGTTTGCAGGATGAGACAGATACGCAGTATTTT	CASSLQDETDTQYF
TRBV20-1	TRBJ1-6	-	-	TGCAGTGCCGCTGTACAGGAGACCCTCCACTTT	CSAAVQETLHF
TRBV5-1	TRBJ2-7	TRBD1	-	TGCGCCAGCAGCTCAAGACAGGGGAGCGAGCAGTACTTC	CASSSRQGSEQYF
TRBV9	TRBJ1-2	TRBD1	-	TGTGCCAGCAGCGTAGATACTAGGGGGACAGGATCCTATGGCTACACCTTC	CASSVDTRGTGSYGYTF
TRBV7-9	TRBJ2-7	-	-	TGTGCCAGCAGCTTAGACACTAGAGAATCATACGAGCAGTACTTC	CASSLDTRESYEQYF
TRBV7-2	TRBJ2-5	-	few	TGTGCCAGCAGCCCCGGGATCCAAGAGACCCAGTACTTC	CASSPGIQETQYF
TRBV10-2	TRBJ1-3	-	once	TGCGCCAGCACCGCGGGAAACACCATATATTTT	CASTAGNTIYF
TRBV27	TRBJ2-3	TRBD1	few	TGTGCCAGCAGTCTCCGGGACAGGAGGGATACGCAGTATTTT	CASSLRDRRDTQYF
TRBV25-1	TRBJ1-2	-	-	TGTGCCAGCAGATCGGACAAGCCCTATGGCTACACCTTC	CASRSDKPYGYTF
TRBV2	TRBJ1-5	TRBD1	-	TGTGCCAGCAGTGAAGGGTGGGGACAGGGTTTAAGTTTT	CASSEGWGQGLSF
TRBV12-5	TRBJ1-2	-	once	TGTGCTAGTGGTCAAGACACGTACTATGGCTACACCTTC	CASGQDTYYGYTF
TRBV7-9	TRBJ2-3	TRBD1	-	TGTGCCAGCAGCCTAGAGGGACAGCCCGTTTGG	CASSLEGQPVW
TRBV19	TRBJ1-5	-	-	TGTGCCAGTATCGCAGGTTATAGCAATCAGCCCCAGCATTTT	CASIAGYSNQPQHF
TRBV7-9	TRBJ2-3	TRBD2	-	TGTGCCAGCAGCTATTCCAGCGGGGACTGGGATACGCAGTATTTT	CASSYSSGDWDTQYF
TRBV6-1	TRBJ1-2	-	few	TGTGCCAGCAGCGTCTCAGGGTATGGCTACACCTTC	CASSVSGYGYTF
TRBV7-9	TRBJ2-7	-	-	TGTTCCAGCAGCGCCCGCGACAGGTACGAGCAGTACTTC	CSSSARDRYEQYF
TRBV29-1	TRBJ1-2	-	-	TGCAGCGTTGAAGTAGGACAGTACTATGGCTACACCTTC	CSVEVGQYYGYTF
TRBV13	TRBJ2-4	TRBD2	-	TGTGCCAGCAGCCCGGGGGGGGGAAACATTCAGTACTTC	CASSPGGGNIQYF
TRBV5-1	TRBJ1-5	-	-	TGCGCCAGCCCGCTTAATACAGCTCTATTGGGGCCCCAGCATTTT	CASPLNTALLGPQHF
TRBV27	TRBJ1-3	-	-	TGTGCCAGCAGATCGTACTCTGGAAACACCATATATTTT	CASRSYSGNTIYF
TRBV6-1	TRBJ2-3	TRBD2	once	TGTGCCAGCAGTGCGCGACTAGCGGGGGCGGCAGATACGCAGTATTTT	CASSARLAGAADTQYF
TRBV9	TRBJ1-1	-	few	TGTGCCAGCAGCGTTAACAGCATCGGGAACACTGAAGCTTTCTTT	CASSVNSIGNTEAFF